A selection of T cell receptor beta chains follows, all from one sample in a study of PD-1 blockade in classical Hodgkin lymphoma. Here immunoSEQ multiplex PCR was the method, and the copy in TCRdb shows in-frame clones only, minus some. This sample yields 95,000 to 100,000 clones, of which about 89% are seen a single time; 6.5% to 7.5% belongs to the top ten. The source was peripheral blood mononuclear cells (PBMCs), collected before the second cycle of nivolumab. The receptor set was obtained from a human donor with classical Hodgkin lymphoma. Both conserved end residues are part of each CDR3. Part of the rows lack a size; the others show once, few, many or a class for expanded clones.

v_call clone_size cdr3_aa
TRBV30 once CAWSDLGNTEAFF
TRBV19 once CASSAGTANEQFF
TRBV10-2 . CASRAPRFARLGGRNTGELFF
TRBV7-2 . CASSLASENYGYTF
TRBV7-2 . CASSILTGGYGYTF
TRBV7-8 once CASSLDLPGTQNQPQHF
TRBV4-2 . CASSQERQGAISSYEQYF
TRBV28 . CASTIQWGAYNEQFF
TRBV5-4 . CASSSSGGAGETQYF
TRBV5-6 . CASSTTDFSYEQYF